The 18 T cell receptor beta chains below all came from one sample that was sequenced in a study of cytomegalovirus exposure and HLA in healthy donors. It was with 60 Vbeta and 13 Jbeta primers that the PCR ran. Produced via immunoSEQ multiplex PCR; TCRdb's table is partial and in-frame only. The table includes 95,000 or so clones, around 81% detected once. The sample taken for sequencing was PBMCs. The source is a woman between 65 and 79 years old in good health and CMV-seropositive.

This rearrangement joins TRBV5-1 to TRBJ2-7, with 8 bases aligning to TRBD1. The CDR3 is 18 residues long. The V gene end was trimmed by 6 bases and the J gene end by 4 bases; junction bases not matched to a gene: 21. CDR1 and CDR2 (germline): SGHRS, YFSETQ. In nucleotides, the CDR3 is TGCGCCAGCAACTTTGGGCCAGACAGGGGCTTCGGCAAATACGAGCAGTACTTC. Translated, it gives CASNFGPDRGFGKYEQYF.

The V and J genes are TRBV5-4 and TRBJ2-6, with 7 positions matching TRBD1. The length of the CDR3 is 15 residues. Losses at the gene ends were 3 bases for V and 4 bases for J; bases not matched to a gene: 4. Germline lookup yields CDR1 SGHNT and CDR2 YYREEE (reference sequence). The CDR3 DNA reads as TGTGCCAGCAGCTCCAGGGGGTGGGGGGCCAACGTCCTGACTTTC. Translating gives CASSSRGWGANVLTF.

CDR3 loop: CASGSGNFYEQYF. CDR3 bases: TGTGCCAGCGGTTCAGGGAACTTCTACGAGCAGTACTTC. V usage is TRBV9 and J usage is TRBJ2-7; tentative D call: TRBD1 (5 bases). The CDR3 has 13 residues. V was shortened by 7 bases and J by 3 bases, with 14 bases between the two germline ends. Germline CDR1 and CDR2: SGDLS and YYNGEE.

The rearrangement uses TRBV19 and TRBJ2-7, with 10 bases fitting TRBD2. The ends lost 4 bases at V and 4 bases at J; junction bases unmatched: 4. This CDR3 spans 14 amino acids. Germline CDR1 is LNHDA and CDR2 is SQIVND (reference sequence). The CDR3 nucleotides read TGTGCCAGTAGTAGGGGGACTAGCGTTTACGAGCAGTACTTC. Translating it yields CASSRGTSVYEQYF.

CDR3 sequence: CASSWGGAASNQPQHF. The CDR3, as DNA: TGTGCCAGCAGCTGGGGCGGGGCCGCGAGCAATCAGCCCCAGCATTTT. The chain joins TRBV5-6 to TRBJ1-5; maybe TRBD1 (5 bases). Germline CDR1 reads SGHDT; CDR2 reads YYEEEE. Trimming shortened V by 3 bases and J by 1 base, and 14 bases separated the two germline ends. The CDR3 runs 16 residues.

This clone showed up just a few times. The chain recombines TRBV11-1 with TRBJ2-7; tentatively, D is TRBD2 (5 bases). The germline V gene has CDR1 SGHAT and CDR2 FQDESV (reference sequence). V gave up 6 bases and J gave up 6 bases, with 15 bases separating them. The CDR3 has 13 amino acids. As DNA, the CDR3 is TGTGCCAGCAGTTCAGTGAGGGAATCCGAGCAGTACTTC. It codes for CASSSVRESEQYF.

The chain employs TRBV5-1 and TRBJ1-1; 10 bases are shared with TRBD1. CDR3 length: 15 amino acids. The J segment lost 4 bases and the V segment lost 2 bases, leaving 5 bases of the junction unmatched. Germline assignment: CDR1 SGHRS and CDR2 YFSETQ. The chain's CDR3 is CASSLDRGHGTEAFF. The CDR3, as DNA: TGCGCCAGCAGCTTAGACAGGGGGCACGGCACTGAAGCTTTCTTT. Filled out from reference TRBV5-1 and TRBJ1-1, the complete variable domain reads KAGVTQTPRYLIKTRGQQVTLSCSPISGHRSVSWYQQTPGQGLQFLFEYFSETQRNKGNFPGRFSGRQFSNSRSEMNVSTLELGDSALYLCASSLDRGHGTEAFFGQGTRLTVV.

This CDR3 is CASSSQGTETQYF. The CDR3 DNA reads as TGCGCCAGCAGCTCACAGGGTACGGAGACCCAGTACTTC. The chain carries TRBV5-1 and TRBJ2-5; D may be TRBD1 (6 bases). V dropped 3 bases and J dropped 5 bases, with 11 bases sitting between them. Per the germline V gene, CDR1 is SGHRS and CDR2 is YFSETQ. The CDR3 runs 13 residues.

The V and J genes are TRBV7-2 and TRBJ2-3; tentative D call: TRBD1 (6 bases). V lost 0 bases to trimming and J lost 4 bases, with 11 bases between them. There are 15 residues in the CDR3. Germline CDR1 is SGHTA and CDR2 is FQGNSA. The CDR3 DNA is TGTGCCAGCAGCTTAGCTGGGGGCAGATCAGATACGCAGTATTTT. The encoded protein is CASSLAGGRSDTQYF.

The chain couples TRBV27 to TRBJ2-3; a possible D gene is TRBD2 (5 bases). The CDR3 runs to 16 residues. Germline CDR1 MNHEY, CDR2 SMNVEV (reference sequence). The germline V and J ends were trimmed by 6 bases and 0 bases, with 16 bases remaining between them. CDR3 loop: CASRTPSGPSTDTQYF. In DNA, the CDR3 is TGTGCCAGCAGAACCCCCAGCGGACCTAGCACAGATACGCAGTATTTT.

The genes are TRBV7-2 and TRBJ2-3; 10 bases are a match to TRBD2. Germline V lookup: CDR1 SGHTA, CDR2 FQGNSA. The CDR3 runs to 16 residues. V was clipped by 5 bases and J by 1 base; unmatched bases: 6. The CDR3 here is CASSTRAGGGTDTQYF. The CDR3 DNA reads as TGTGCCAGCAGCACCAGAGCGGGGGGGGGCACAGATACGCAGTATTTT.

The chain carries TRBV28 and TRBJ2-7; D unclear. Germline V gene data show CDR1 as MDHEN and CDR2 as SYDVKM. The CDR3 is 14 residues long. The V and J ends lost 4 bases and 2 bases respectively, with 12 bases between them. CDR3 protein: CASSSRRSTYEQYF. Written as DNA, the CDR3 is TGTGCCAGCAGTTCTAGACGATCGACCTACGAGCAGTACTTC.

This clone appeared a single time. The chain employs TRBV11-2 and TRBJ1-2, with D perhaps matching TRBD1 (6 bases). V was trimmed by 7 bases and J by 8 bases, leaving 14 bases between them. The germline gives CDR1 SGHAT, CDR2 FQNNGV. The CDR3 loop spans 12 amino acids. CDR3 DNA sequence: TGTGCCAGCACCACGGACAGTCGCGGCTACACCTTC. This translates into CASTTDSRGYTF.

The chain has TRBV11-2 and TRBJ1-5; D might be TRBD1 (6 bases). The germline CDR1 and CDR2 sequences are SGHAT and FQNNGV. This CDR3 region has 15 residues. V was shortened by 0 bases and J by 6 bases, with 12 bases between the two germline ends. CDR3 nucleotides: TGTGCCAGCAGCTTAGAGCCACAGGGAGTTCAGCCCCAGCATTTT. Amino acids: CASSLEPQGVQPQHF.

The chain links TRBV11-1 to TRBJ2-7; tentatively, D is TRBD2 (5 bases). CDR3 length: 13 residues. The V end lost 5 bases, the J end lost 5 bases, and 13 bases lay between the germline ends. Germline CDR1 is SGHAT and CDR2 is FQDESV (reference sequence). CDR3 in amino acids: CASSVTRGNEQYF. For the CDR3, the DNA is TGTGCCAGCAGCGTTACCCGGGGTAACGAGCAGTACTTC.

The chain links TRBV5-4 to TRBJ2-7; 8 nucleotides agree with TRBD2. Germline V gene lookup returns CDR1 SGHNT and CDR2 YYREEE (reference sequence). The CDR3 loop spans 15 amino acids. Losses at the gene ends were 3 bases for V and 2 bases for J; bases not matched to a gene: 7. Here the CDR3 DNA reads TGTGCCAGCAGCTGGACTAGCCAGGGGCCCTACGAGCAGTACTTC. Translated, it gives CASSWTSQGPYEQYF.

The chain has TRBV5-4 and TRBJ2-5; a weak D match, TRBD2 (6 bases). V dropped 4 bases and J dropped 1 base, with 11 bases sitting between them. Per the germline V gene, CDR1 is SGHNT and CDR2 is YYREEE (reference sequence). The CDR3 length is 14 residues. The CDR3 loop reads CASSPGLSQETQYF. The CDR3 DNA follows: TGTGCCAGCAGCCCGGGACTGTCCCAAGAGACCCAGTACTTC.

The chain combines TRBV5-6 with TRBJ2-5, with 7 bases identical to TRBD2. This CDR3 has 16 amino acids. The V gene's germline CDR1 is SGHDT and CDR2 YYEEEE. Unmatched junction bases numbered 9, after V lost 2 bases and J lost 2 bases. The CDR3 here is CASSFFVGGGQETQYF. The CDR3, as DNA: TGTGCCAGCAGCTTTTTTGTTGGGGGAGGGCAAGAGACCCAGTACTTC.